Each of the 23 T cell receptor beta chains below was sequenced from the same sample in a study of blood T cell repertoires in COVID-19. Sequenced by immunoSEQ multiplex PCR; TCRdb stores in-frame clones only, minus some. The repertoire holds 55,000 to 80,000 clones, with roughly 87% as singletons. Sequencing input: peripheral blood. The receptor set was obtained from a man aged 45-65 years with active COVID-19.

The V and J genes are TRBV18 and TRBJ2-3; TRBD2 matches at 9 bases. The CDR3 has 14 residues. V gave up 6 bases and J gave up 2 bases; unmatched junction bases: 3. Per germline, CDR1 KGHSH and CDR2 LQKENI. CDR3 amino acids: CASSSSGATDTQYF. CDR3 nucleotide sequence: TGTGCCAGCTCGTCTAGCGGGGCCACAGATACGCAGTATTTT.

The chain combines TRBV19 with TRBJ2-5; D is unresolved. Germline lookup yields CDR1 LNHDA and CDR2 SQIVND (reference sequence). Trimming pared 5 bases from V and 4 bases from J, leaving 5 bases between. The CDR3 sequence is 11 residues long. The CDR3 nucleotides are TGTGCCAGTAGTTCGGGAGAGACCCAGTACTTC. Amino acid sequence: CASSSGETQYF. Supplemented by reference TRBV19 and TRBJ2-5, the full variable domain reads DGGITQSPKYLFRKEGQNVTLSCEQNLNHDAMYWYRQDPGQGLRLIYYSQIVNDFQKGDIAEGYSVSREKKESFPLTVTSAQKNPTAFYLCASSSGETQYFGPGTRLLVL.

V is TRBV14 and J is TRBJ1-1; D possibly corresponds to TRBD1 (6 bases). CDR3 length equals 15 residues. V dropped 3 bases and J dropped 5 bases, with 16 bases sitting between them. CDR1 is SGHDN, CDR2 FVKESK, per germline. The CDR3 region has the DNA TGTGCCAGCAGCCATGTGCAGGGGAAGAGGACTGAAGCTTTCTTT. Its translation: CASSHVQGKRTEAFF.

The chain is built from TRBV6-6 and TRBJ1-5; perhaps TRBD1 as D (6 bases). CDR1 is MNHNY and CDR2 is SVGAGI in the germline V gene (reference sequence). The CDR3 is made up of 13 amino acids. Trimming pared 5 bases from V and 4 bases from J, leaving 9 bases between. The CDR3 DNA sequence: TGTGCCAGCAGTCGGACAGAAAATCAGCCCCAGCATTTT. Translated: CASSRTENQPQHF.

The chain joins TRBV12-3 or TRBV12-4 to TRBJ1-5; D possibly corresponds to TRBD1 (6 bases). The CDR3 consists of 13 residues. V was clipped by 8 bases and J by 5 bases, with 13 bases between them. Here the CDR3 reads CASAAGGYQPQHF. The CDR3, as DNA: TGTGCCAGCGCCGCGGGGGGCTATCAGCCCCAGCATTTT.

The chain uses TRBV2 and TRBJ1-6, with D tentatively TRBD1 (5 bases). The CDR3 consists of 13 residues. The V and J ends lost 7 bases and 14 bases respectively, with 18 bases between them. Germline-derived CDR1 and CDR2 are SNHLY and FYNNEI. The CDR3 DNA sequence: TGTGCCAGCAACTGGGATCAGGGTCCATCCCTCCACTTT. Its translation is CASNWDQGPSLHF.

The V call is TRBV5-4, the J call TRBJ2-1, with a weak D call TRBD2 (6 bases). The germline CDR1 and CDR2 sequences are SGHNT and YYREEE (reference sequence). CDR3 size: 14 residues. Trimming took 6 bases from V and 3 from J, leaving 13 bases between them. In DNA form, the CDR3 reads TGTGCCAGCACCCGGGCGGGGCTCTACAATGAGCAGTTCTTC. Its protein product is CASTRAGLYNEQFF.

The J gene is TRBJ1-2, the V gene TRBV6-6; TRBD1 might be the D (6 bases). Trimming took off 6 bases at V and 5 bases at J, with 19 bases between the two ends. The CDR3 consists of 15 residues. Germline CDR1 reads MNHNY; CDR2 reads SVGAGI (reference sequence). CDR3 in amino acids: CASSRINRDGYGYTF. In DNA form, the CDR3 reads TGTGCCAGCAGCCGCATAAACAGGGATGGGTATGGCTACACCTTC.

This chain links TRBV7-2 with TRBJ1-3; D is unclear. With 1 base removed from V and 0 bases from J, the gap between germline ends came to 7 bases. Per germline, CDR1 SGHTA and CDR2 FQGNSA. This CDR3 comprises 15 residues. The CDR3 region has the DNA TGTGCCAGCAGCTTAGACACCTCCTCTGGAAACACCATATATTTT. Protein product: CASSLDTSSGNTIYF.

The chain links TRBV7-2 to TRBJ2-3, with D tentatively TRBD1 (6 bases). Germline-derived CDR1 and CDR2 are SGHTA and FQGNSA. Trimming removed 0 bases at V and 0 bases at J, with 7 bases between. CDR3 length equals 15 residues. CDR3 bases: TGTGCCAGCAGCTTAGCGGGGGCTAGCACAGATACGCAGTATTTT. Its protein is CASSLAGASTDTQYF.

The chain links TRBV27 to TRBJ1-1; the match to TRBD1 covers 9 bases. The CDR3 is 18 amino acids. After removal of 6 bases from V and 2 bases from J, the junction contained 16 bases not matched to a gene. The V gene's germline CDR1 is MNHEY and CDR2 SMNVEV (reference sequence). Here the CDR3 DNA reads TGTGCCAGCAGCCGAATCGGAATATTGGGACAGGGAAACACTGAAGCTTTCTTT. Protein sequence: CASSRIGILGQGNTEAFF.

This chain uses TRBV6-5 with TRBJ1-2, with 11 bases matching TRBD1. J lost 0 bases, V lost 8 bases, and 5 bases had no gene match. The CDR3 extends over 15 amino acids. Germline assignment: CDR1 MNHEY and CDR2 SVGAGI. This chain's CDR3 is CASQWDRGANYGYTF. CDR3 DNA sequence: TGTGCCAGCCAGTGGGACAGGGGGGCTAACTATGGCTACACCTTC.

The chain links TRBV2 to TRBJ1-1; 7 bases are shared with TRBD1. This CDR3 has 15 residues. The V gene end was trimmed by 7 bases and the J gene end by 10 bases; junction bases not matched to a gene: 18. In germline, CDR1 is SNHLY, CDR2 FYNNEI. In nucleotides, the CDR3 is TGTGCCAGCATGTCCGTAAGAGGAAGGGGGCAAGGAGCTTTCTTT. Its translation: CASMSVRGRGQGAFF.

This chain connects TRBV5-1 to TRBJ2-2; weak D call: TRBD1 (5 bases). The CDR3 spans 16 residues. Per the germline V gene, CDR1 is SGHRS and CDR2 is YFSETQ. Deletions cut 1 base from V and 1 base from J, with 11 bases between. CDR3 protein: CASSLWGSVNTGELFF. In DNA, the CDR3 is TGCGCCAGCAGCTTGTGGGGCTCAGTGAACACCGGGGAGCTGTTTTTT.

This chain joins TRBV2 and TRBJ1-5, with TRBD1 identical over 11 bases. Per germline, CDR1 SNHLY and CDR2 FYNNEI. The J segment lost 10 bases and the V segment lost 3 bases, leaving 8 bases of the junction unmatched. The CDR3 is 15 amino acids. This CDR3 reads CASSEGQGGTGPQHF. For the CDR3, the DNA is TGTGCCAGCAGTGAGGGACAGGGGGGCACCGGACCCCAGCATTTT.

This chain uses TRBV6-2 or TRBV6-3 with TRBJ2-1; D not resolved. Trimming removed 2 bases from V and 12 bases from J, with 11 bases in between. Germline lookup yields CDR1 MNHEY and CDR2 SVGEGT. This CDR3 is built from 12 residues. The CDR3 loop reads CASSYGPFGQFF. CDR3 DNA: TGTGCCAGCAGTTACGGGCCATTCGGGCAGTTCTTC.

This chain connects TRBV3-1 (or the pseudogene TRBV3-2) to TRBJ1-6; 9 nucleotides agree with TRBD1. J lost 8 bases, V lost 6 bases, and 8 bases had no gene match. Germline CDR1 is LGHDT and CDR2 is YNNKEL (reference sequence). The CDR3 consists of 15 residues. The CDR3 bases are TGTGCCAGCAGACAGACAGGGGGTCGGTATTCACCCCTCCACTTT. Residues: CASRQTGGRYSPLHF.

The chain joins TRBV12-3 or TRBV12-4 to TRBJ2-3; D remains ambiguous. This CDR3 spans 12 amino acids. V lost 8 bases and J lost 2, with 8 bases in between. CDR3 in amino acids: CASGTATDTQYF. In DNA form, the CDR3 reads TGTGCCAGCGGAACAGCCACAGATACGCAGTATTTT.

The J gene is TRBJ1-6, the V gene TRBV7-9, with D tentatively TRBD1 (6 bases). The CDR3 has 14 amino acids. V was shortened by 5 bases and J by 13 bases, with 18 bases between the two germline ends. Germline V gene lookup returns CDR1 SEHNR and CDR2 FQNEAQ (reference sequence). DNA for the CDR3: TGTGCCAGCAGCCAGGACGTCGCAGGGGTCCCCCTCCACTTT. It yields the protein CASSQDVAGVPLHF.

The CDR3 nucleotides are TGCGCCAGCAGCGCGGACAGGGGGCGACAGTTTTTT. It is translated as CASSADRGRQFF. The chain joins TRBV5-1 to TRBJ2-2, with TRBD1 matching 11 bases. The CDR3 contains 12 residues. J was trimmed by 16 bases and V by 4 bases; bases with no gene match: 6. The germline V gene encodes CDR1 SGHRS and CDR2 YFSETQ.

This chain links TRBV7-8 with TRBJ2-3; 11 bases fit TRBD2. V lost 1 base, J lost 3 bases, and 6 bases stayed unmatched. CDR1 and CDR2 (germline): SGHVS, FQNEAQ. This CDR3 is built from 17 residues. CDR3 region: CASSLGPASGGTDTQYF. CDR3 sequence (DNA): TGTGCCAGCAGCTTAGGCCCGGCTAGCGGGGGGACAGATACGCAGTATTTT. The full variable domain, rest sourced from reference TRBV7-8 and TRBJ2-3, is GAGVSQSPRYKVAKRGQDVALRCDPISGHVSLFWYQQALGQGPEFLTYFQNEAQLDKSGLPSDRFFAERPEGSVSTLKIQRTQQEDSAVYLCASSLGPASGGTDTQYFGPGTRLTVL.

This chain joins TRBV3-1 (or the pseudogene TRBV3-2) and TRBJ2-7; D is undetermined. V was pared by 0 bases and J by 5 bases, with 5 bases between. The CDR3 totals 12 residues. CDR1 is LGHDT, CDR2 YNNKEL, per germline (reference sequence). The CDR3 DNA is TGTGCCAGCAGCCAAGACCTTGACGAGCAGTACTTC. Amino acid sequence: CASSQDLDEQYF.

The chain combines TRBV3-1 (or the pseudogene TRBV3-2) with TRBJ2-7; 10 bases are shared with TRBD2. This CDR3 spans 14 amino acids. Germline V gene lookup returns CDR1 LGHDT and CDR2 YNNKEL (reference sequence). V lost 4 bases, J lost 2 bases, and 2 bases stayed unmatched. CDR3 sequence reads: CASSPSGGTYEQYF. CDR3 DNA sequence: TGTGCCAGCAGCCCTAGCGGGGGCACCTACGAGCAGTACTTC.